This TCR beta chain is drawn from a study of T cells in Graves' hyperthyroidism and ophthalmopathy. Study summary: It was at initial diagnosis, before any treatment, that peripheral blood was collected. Study results and caveats: A model built on 13 V-J features separated ophthalmopathy from stable hyperthyroidism.

Germline CDR1 reads SGHAT; CDR2 reads FQNNGV. CDR3 length: 19 residues. The V gene end was trimmed by 8 bases and the J gene end by 6 bases; junction bases not matched to a gene: 25. Uncontrolled infection, other autoimmune disease, pregnancy or lactation barred patients from enrollment. At least ten counts were recorded for this clonotype. Its cognate antigen is unknown. What was amplified from RNA transcripts were TCR beta CDR3 regions. TCR CDR3 underwent first-round RT-PCR with the HTBI primer set. One entry per CDR3 protein, called by TCRdb with MiXCR from the multiplex PCR reads. The table shows 450,000 to 650,000 distinct CDR3 sequences, with roughly 17% occurring only once.

The origin of this receptor is a woman aged 18-29 years with Graves' ophthalmopathy. The chain links TRBV11-2 to TRBJ2-3; 8 nucleotides line up with TRBD2. Sequencing was performed on blood. The CDR3 nucleotides are TGTGCCAGCCTCTCGACCCCACCGCGGGCGGGGGGTACCATGGATACGCAGTATTTT. Protein sequence: CASLSTPPRAGGTMDTQYF.